The clone carrying this T cell receptor beta chain was seen a few times. Its antigen remains unidentified. Construction of TCR beta libraries was performed using quantitative 5'-RACE with molecular barcodes. Each CDR3 protein is one row after TCRdb ran MiXCR on the 5' RACE reads. The sample lists 270,000 or so distinct CDR3 sequences; 18% were seen once. Losses at the gene ends were 5 bases for V and 0 bases for J; bases not matched to a gene: 3. Germline loops: CDR1 SGHVS, CDR2 FQNEAQ. The CDR3 sequence is 16 residues long. The sample originates from a study of CD8 T cells in ankylosing spondylitis. Study-level points and caveats: The authors reported significant enrichment of disease-linked clones in matched ankylosing spondylitis synovial fluid. In reactive arthritis synovial fluid and blood, some motif variants had been reported before. Made up of under 10 highly homologous variants, a TCR beta motif appeared characteristic of ankylosing spondylitis blood.

The chain has TRBV7-8 and TRBJ2-1, with TRBD2 matching over 11 bases. Material: blood, either unsorted or a sorted T cell fraction (not recorded which). The receptor comes from a male donor with ankylosing spondylitis or in good health (not recorded which). CDR3 amino acids: CASSKGTSGSYNEQFF. CDR3 nucleotides: TGTGCCAGCAGCAAAGGGACTAGCGGCTCCTACAATGAGCAGTTCTTC.